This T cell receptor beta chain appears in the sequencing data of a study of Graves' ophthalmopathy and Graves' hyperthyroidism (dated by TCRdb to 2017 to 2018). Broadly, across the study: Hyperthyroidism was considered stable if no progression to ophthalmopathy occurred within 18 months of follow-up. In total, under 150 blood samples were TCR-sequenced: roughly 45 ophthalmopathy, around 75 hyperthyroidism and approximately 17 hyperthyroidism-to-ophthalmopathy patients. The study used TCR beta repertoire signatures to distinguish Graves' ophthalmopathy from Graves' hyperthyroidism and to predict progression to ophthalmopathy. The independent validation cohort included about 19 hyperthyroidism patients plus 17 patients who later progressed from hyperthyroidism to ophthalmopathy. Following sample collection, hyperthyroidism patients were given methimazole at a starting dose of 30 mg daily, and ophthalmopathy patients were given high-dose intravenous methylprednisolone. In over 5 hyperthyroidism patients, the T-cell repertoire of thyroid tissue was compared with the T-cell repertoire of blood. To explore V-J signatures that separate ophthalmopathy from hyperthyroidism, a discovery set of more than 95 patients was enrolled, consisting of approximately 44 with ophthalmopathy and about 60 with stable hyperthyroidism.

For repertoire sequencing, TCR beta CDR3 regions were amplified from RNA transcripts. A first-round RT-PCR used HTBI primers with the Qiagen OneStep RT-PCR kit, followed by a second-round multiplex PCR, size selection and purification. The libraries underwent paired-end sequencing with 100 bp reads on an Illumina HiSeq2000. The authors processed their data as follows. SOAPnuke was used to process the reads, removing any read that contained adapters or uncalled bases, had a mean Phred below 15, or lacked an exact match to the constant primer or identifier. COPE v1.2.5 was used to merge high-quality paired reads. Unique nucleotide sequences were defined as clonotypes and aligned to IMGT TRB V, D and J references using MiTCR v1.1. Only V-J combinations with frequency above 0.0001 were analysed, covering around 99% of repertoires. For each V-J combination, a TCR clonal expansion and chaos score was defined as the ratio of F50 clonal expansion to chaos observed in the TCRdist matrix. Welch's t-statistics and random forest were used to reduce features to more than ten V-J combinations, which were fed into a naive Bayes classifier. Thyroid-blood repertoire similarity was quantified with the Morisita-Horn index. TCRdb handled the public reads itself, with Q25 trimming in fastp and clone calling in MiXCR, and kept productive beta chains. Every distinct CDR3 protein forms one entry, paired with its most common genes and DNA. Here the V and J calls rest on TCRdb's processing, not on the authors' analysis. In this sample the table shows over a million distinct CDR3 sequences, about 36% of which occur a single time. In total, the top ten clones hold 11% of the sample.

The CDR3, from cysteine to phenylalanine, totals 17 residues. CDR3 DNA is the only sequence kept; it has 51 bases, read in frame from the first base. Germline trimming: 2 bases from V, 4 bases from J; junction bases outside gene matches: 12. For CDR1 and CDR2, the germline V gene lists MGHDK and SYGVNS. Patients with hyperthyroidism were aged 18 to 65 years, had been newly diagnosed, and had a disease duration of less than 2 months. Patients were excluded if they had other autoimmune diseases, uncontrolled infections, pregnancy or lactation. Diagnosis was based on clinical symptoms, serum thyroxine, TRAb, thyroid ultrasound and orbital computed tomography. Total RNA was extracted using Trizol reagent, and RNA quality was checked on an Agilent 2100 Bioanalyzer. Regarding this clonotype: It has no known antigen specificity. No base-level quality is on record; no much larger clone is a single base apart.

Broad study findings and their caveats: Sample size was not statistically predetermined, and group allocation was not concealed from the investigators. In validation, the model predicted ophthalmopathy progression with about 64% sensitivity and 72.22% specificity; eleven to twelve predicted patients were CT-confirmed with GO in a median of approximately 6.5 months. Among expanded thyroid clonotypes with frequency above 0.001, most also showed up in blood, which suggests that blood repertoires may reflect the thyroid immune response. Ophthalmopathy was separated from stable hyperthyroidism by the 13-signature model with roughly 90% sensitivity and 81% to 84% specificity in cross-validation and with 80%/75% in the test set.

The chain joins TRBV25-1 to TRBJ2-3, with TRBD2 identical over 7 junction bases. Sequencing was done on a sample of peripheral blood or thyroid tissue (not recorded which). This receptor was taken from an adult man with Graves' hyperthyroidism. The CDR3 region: CASSERSGGRRADTQYF. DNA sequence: TGTGCCAGCAGTGAAAGGTCTGGCGGGAGAAGGGCAGATACGCAGTATTTT.